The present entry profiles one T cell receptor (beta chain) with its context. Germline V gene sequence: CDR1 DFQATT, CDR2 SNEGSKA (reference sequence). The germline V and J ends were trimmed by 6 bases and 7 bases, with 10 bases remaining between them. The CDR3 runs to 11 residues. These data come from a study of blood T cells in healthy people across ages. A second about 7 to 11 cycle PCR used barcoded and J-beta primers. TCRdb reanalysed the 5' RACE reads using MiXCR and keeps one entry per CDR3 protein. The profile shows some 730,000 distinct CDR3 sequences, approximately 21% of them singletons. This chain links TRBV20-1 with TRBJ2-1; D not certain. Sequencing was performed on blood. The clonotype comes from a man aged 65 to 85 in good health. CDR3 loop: CSAPSGNEQFF. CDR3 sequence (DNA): TGCAGTGCCCCTAGTGGAAATGAGCAGTTCTTC.